This T cell receptor beta chain was obtained from a study of vaccination effects on CD4 cells after COVID-19. On the study more broadly: Post-vaccine sampling occurred a median 72 days after the second dose.

A remark on this clone: Its antigen is undetermined.

The V gene's germline CDR1 is SNHLY and CDR2 FYNNEI. The CDR3 spans 16 residues. J gave up 1 base and V 7 bases, and 10 bases lay outside the gene matches. TCRdb's table, derived via immunoSEQ multiplex PCR, lists solely in-frame clones and lacks some. The sample holds 20,000 to 25,000 clones; 81% are singletons and the top ten take about 5.8%. Sequencing was preceded by expansion of antigen-specific CD4+ T cells with viral peptide pools in the ViraFEST assay. Researchers isolated CD4+ T cells once approximately ten days of culture had elapsed. All participants had two doses of either the BNT162b2 or mRNA-1273 vaccine. Previously uninfected by SARS-CoV-2, the vaccine recipients also showed negative nucleocapsid antibodies.

The clonotype originates from a human donor who received a COVID-19 vaccine. Some clones in this sample may be carry-over from other donors' samples. The chain is built from TRBV2 and TRBJ2-1, with 7 positions matching TRBD2. The starting material was CD4+ T cells from PBMCs cultured with SARS-CoV-2 spike peptides, obtained after COVID-19 vaccination. CDR3 in amino acids: CASTAGGTKSYNEQFF. The CDR3, as DNA: TGTGCCAGCACCGCCGGGGGGACTAAATCCTACAATGAGCAGTTCTTC.